These T cell receptor beta chains were read from a single sample in a study of Ad26.COV2.S vaccination and SARS-CoV-2 variants. Profiling relied on immunoSEQ multiplex PCR, and the TCRdb table lists in-frame clones only, not all of them. Among some 350,000 clones, approximately 85% were seen once, and the ten largest hold 3.3%. Material: peripheral blood, obtained in a trial of Ad26.COV2.S vaccine versus placebo. These receptors were collected from a person between 18 and 65 years old who received the Ad26.COV2.S COVID-19 vaccine or a placebo. Both conserved end residues are part of each CDR3. D genes are given only for firm matches.

j_call,d_call,v_call,cdr3_nt,cdr3_aa
TRBJ1-1,TRBD1,TRBV5-1,TGCGCCAGCAGCTACGGAGGGGTGACAGGGCACCGGAACACTGAAGCTTTCTTT,CASSYGGVTGHRNTEAFF
TRBJ2-7,TRBD2,TRBV18,TGTGCCAGCTCACAAAGCGGGGGGACCTCCTACGAGCAGTACTTC,CASSQSGGTSYEQYF
TRBJ2-3,NA,TRBV28,TGTGCCAGCAGGACCGCGACAGAAGATACGCAGTATTTT,CASRTATEDTQYF
TRBJ1-2,NA,TRBV4-3,TGCGCCAGCAGCCAAGATCACGGGAGCGCGGGCTACACCTTC,CASSQDHGSAGYTF
TRBJ2-5,TRBD1,TRBV18,TGTGCCAGCTCACCATATGCCCTGGGACAGACCCAAGAGACCCAGTACTTC,CASSPYALGQTQETQYF
TRBJ1-5,NA,TRBV24-1,TGTGCCACCAGTGGTGCGGATGGAAGGCCCCAGCATTTT,CATSGADGRPQHF
TRBJ2-1,TRBD2,TRBV4-1,TGCGCCAGCAGCCGGACTAGCGGGAGTTACAATGAGCAGTTCTTC,CASSRTSGSYNEQFF
TRBJ2-7,NA,TRBV27,TGTGCCAGCAGTTTATGGGGGACCTCCTACGAGCAGTACTTC,CASSLWGTSYEQYF
TRBJ1-1,NA,TRBV2,TGTGCCAGCAGTGAAGGTGCAGGGAAGACTGAAGCTTTCTTT,CASSEGAGKTEAFF
TRBJ2-7,NA,TRBV5-6,TGTGCCAGCAGCCCCTGGACAGTACTAACCTACGAGCAGTACTTC,CASSPWTVLTYEQYF
TRBJ2-7,TRBD1,TRBV5-4,TGTGCCAGCAGCTCTGGACAGGGTCTGGCCGAGCAGTACTTC,CASSSGQGLAEQYF